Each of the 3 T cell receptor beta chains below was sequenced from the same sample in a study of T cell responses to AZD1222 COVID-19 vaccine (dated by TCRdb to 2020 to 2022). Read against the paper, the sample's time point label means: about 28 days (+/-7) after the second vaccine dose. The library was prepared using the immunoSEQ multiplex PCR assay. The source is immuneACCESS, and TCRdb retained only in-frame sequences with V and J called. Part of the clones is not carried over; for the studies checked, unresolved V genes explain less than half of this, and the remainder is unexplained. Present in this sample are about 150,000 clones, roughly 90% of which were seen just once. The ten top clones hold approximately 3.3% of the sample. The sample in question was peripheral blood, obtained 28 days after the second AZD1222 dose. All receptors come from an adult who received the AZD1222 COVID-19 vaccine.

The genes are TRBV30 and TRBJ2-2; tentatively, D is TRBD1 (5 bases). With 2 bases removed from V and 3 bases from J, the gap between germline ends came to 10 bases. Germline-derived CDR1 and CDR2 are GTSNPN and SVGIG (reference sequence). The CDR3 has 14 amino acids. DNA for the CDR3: TGTGCCTGGAGTAGGGGCCTCGACACCGGGGAGCTGTTTTTT. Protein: CAWSRGLDTGELFF. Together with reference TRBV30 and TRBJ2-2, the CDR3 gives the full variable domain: SQTIHQWPATLVQPVGSPLSLECTVEGTSNPNLYWYRQAAGRGLQLLFYSVGIGQISSEVPQNLSASRPQDRQFILSSKKLLLSDSGFYLCAWSRGLDTGELFFGEGSRLTVL.

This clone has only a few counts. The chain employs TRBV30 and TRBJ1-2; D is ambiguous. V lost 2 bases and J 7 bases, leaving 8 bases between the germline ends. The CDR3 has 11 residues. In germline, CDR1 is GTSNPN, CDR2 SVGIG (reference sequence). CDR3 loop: CAWSPTGGYTF. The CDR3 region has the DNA TGTGCCTGGAGTCCGACTGGTGGCTACACCTTC.

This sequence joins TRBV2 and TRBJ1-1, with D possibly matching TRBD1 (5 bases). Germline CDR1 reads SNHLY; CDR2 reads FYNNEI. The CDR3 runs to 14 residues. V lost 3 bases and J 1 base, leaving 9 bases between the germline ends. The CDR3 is CASSEQGENTEAFF. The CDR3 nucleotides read TGTGCCAGCAGTGAGCAAGGGGAGAACACTGAAGCTTTCTTT.